The rows below give T cell receptor beta chains drawn from one sample of a study of CD8 T cells in ankylosing spondylitis. TCRdb called the 5' RACE reads again in MiXCR, with one record for every CDR3 protein. Here the sample spans hundreds of thousands of distinct CDR3 sequences, roughly 26% being singletons. Sequencing was carried out using blood, either unsorted or a sorted T cell fraction (not recorded which). These receptor sequences come from a male donor with ankylosing spondylitis. The CDR3 runs from the conserved cysteine through the conserved F or W. D genes are given only for firm matches. Only some rows state a clone size, as once, few, many or a class for expanded clones.

CDR3aa,CDR3nt,v_gene,abundance,d_gene,j_gene
CASSYLSVQETQYF,TGCGCCAGCAGCTACCTCTCGGTACAAGAGACCCAGTACTTC,TRBV5-1,NA,NA,TRBJ2-5
CASSPTGQGLTEAFF,TGTGCCAGCAGCCCGACGGGACAGGGCCTCACTGAAGCTTTCTTT,TRBV12-3/TRBV12-4,NA,TRBD1,TRBJ1-1
CASSLVSGPYNEQFF,TGCGCCAGCAGCTTGGTATCGGGACCTTACAATGAGCAGTTCTTC,TRBV5-1,few,NA,TRBJ2-1
CASSPSPTSGVETQYF,TGCGCCAGCAGCCCTTCCCCGACTAGCGGGGTTGAGACCCAGTACTTC,TRBV5-1,few,TRBD2,TRBJ2-5
CASSEVVGVGDTQYF,TGTGCCAGCAGTGAAGTTGTAGGGGTTGGAGATACGCAGTATTTT,TRBV2,NA,NA,TRBJ2-3
CASSEEGAVTEAFF,TGTGCCAGCAGTGAGGAGGGGGCGGTGACTGAAGCTTTCTTT,TRBV6-1,few,TRBD1,TRBJ1-1
CASSLAGGFTDTQYF,TGTGCCAGCAGCTTGGCAGGGGGCTTCACAGATACGCAGTATTTT,TRBV5-4,NA,TRBD1,TRBJ2-3
CASSEGGSVGGELFF,TGTGCCAGCAGTGAAGGCGGGAGCGTAGGCGGGGAGCTGTTTTTT,TRBV2,few,TRBD2,TRBJ2-2
CASSLEGGQTWSEQFF,TGCGCCAGCAGCTTGGAGGGAGGGCAGACTTGGAGTGAGCAGTTCTTC,TRBV5-1,few,TRBD2,TRBJ2-1
CASSSDSPGELFF,TGTGCCAGCAGCTCCGACTCCCCCGGGGAGCTGTTTTTT,TRBV7-9,NA,NA,TRBJ2-2